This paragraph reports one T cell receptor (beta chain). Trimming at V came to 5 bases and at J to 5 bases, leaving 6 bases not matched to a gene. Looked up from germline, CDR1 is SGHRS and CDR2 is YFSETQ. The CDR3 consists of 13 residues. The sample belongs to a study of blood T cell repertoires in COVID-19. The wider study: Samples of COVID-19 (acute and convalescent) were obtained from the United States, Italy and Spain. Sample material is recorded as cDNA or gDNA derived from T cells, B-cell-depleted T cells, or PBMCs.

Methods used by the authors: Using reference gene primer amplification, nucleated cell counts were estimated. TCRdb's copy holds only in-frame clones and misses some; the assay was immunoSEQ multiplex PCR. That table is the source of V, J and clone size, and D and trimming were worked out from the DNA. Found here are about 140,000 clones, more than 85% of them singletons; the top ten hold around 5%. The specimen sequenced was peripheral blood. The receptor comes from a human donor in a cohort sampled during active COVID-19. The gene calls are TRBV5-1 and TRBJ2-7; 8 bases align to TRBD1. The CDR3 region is CASSRTGNDEQYF. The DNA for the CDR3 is TGCGCCAGCAGTAGGACAGGGAACGACGAGCAGTACTTC.